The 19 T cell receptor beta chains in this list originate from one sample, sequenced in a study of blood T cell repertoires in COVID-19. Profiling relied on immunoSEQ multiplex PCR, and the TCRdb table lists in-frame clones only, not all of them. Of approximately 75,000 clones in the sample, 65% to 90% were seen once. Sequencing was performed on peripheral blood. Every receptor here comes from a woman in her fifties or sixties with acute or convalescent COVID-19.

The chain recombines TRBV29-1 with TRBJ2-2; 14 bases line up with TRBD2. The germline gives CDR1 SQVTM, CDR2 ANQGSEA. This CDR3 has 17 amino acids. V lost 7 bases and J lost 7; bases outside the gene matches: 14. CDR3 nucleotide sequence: TGCAGCGCCCGTACCGGGACTAGCGGGAGTCTGGGCGGGGAGCTGTTTTTT. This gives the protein CSARTGTSGSLGGELFF.

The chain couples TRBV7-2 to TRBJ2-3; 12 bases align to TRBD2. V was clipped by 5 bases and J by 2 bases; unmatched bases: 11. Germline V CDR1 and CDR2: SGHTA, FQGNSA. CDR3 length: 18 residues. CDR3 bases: TGTGCCAGCAGCCCCCGATTGACTAGCGGGGGAAACACAGATACGCAGTATTTT. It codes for CASSPRLTSGGNTDTQYF.

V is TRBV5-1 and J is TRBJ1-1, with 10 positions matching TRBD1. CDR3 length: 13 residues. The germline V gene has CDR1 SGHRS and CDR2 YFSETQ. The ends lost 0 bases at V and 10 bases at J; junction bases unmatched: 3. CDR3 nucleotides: TGCGCCAGCAGCTTGGGGGACAGGGGAAGAGCTTTCTTT. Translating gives CASSLGDRGRAFF. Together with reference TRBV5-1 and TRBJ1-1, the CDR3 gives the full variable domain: KAGVTQTPRYLIKTRGQQVTLSCSPISGHRSVSWYQQTPGQGLQFLFEYFSETQRNKGNFPGRFSGRQFSNSRSEMNVSTLELGDSALYLCASSLGDRGRAFFGQGTRLTVV.

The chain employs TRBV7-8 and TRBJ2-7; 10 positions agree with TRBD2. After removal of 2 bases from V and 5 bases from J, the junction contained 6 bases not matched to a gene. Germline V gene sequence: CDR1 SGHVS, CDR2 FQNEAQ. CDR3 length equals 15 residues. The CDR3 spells CASSLRASGSNEQYF. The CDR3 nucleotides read TGTGCCAGCAGCTTAAGGGCTAGCGGGAGCAACGAGCAGTACTTC.

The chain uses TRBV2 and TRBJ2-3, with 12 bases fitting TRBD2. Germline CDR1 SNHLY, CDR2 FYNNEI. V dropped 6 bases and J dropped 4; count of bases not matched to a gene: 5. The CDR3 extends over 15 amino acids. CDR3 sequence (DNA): TGTGCCAGCAGCCTACTAGCGGGAGGATCAGATACGCAGTATTTT. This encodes CASSLLAGGSDTQYF.

The chain's CDR3 is CASTNPPDYGYTF. CDR3 DNA: TGTGCCAGCACAAACCCCCCGGACTATGGCTACACCTTC. The V call is TRBV12-3 or TRBV12-4, the J call TRBJ1-2; D not certain. The CDR3 runs to 13 residues. Deletions cut 7 bases from V and 3 bases from J, with 12 bases between.

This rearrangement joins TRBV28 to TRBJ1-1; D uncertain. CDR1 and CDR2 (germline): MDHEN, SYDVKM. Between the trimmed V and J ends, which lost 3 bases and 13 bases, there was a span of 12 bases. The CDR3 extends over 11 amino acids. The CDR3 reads CASSFEGQGFF. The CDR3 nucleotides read TGTGCCAGCAGTTTTGAGGGCCAAGGTTTCTTT.

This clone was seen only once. Written as DNA, the CDR3 is TGTGCCAGCAGCTTAGATGGGGCAGGGGCCACCTACGAGCAGTACTTC. Translated, it gives CASSLDGAGATYEQYF. V usage is TRBV11-2 and J usage is TRBJ2-7; TRBD1 is a possible D gene (6 bases). V gave up 0 bases and J gave up 2 bases, with 14 bases separating them. The CDR3 has 16 residues. Germline V gene sequence: CDR1 SGHAT, CDR2 FQNNGV.

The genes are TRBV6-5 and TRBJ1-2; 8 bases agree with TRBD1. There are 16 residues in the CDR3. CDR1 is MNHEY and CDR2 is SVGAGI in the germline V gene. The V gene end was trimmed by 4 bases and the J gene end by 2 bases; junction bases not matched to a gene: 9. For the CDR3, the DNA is TGTGCCAGCAGTTCCCGATACAGGGGGGTGAACTATGGCTACACCTTC. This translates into CASSSRYRGVNYGYTF.

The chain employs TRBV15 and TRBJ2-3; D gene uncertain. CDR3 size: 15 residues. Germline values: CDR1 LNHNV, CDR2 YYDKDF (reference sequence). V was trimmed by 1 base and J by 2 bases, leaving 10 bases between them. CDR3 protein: CATSRVLDNTDTQYF. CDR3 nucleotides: TGTGCCACCAGCAGAGTGCTCGACAACACAGATACGCAGTATTTT.

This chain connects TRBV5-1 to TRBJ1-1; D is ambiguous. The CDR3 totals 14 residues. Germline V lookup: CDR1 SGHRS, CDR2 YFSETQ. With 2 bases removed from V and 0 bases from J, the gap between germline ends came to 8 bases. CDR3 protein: CASSFDNLNTEAFF. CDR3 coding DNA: TGCGCCAGCAGCTTTGACAATCTGAACACTGAAGCTTTCTTT. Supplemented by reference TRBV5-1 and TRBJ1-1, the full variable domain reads KAGVTQTPRYLIKTRGQQVTLSCSPISGHRSVSWYQQTPGQGLQFLFEYFSETQRNKGNFPGRFSGRQFSNSRSEMNVSTLELGDSALYLCASSFDNLNTEAFFGQGTRLTVV.

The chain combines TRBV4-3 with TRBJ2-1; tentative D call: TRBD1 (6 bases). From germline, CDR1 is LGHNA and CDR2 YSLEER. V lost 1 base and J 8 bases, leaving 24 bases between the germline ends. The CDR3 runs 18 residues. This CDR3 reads CASSQAPPTGTRIDEQFF. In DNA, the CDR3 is TGCGCCAGCAGCCAAGCTCCCCCCACAGGGACACGCATCGATGAGCAGTTCTTC.

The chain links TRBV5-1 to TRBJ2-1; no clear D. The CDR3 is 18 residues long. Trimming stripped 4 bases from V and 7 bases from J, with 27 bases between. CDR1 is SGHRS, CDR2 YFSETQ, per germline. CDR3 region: CASSHRLAAHNYSNEQFF. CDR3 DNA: TGCGCCAGCAGCCACCGTTTAGCCGCTCATAACTACTCTAATGAGCAGTTCTTC.

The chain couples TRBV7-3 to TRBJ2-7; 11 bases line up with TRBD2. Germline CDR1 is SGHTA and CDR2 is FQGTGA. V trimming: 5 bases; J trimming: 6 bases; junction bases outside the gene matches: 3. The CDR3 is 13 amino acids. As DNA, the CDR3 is TGTGCCAGCAGCCGTACTAGCGGGGGCGAGCAGTACTTC. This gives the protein CASSRTSGGEQYF.

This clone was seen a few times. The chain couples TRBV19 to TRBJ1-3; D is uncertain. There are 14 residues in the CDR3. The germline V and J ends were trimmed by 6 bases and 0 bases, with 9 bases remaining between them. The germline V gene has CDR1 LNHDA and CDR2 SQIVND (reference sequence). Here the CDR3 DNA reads TGTGCCAGTAGGCGGGCGAGCTCTGGAAACACCATATATTTT. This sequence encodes CASRRASSGNTIYF.

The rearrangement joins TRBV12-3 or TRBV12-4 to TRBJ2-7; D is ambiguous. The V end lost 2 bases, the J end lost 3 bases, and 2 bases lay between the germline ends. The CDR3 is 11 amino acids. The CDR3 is CASSLYYEQYF. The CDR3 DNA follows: TGTGCCAGCAGTTTATACTACGAGCAGTACTTC.

This CDR3 is CASYNQGDEQFF. DNA for the CDR3: TGTGCCAGCTATAACCAGGGCGATGAGCAGTTCTTC. The genes are TRBV6-6 and TRBJ2-1; D possibly corresponds to TRBD1 (5 bases). The germline gives CDR1 MNHNY, CDR2 SVGAGI (reference sequence). This CDR3 comprises 12 residues. V gave up 8 bases and J gave up 8 bases, with 13 bases separating them.

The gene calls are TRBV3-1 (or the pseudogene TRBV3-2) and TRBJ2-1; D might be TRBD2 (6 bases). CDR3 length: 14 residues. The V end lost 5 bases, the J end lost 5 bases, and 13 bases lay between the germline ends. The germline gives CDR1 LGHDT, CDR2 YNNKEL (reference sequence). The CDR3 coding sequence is TGTGCCAGCAGCGGGGTAGCGGAGCACAATGAGCAGTTCTTC. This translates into CASSGVAEHNEQFF.

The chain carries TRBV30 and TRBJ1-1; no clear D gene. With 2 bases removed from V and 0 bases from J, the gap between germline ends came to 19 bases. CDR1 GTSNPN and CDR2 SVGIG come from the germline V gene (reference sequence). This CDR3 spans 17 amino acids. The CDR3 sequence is CAWSWRGGRGMNTEAFF. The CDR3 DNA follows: TGTGCCTGGAGTTGGAGAGGAGGGAGAGGGATGAACACTGAAGCTTTCTTT.